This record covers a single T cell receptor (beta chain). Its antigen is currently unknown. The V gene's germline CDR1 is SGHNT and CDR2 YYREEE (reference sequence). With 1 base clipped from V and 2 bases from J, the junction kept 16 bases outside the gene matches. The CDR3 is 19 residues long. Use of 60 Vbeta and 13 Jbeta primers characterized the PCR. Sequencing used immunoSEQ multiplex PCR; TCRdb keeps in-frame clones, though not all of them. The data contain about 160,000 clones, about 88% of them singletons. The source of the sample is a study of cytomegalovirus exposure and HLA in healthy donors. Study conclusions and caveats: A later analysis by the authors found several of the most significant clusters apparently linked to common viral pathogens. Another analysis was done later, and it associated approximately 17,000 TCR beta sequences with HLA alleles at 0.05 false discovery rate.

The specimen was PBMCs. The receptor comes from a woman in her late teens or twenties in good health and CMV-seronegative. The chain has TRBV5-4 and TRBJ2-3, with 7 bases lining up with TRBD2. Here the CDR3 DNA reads TGTGCCAGCAGCTTGTCGGGTAGCGGGCTATTCCCGCACACAGATACGCAGTATTTT. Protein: CASSLSGSGLFPHTDTQYF.